Each of the 12 T cell receptor beta chains below was sequenced from the same sample in a study of blood T cell repertoires in COVID-19. Data came from immunoSEQ multiplex PCR; TCRdb stores just in-frame clones and leaves some out. Of a few hundred thousand clones listed, approximately 78% are singletons. Source material: PBMCs or T cells enriched from blood (not recorded which). These receptors were collected from a man aged 35-49 years who had recovered from COVID-19.

On this clone itself: Other DNA sequences in the same sample also yield this CDR3. V is TRBV6-5 and J is TRBJ1-1; possible D gene TRBD1, 6 bases. V lost 9 bases, J lost 2 bases, and 10 bases lay in between. The CDR3 is made up of 12 amino acids. CDR1 is MNHEY, CDR2 SVGAGI, per germline. The CDR3 region is CASRTVNTEAFF. As DNA, the CDR3 is TGTGCCAGTCGGACAGTCAACACTGAAGCTTTCTTT.

The J gene is TRBJ2-5, the V gene TRBV30, with D possibly TRBD1 on 6 matching bases. Germline V lookup: CDR1 GTSNPN, CDR2 SVGIG (reference sequence). The CDR3 is 17 residues long. With 4 bases removed from V and 1 base from J, the gap between germline ends came to 22 bases. The CDR3 region is CAWIIASGQTLQETQYF. For the CDR3, the DNA is TGTGCCTGGATCATAGCCTCAGGACAGACACTCCAAGAGACCCAGTACTTC.

J is TRBJ2-2 and V is TRBV5-1, with TRBD2 matching 7 bases. There are 16 residues in the CDR3. V gave up 1 base and J gave up 2 bases; unmatched junction bases: 5. Germline lookup yields CDR1 SGHRS and CDR2 YFSETQ. CDR3 sequence (DNA): TGCGCCAGCAGCTTGTCAAGCGGGGTCAACACCGGGGAGCTGTTTTTT. Its translation: CASSLSSGVNTGELFF.

This clone is a singleton in its sample. The gene calls are TRBV5-4 and TRBJ2-5; 9 bases agree with TRBD2. Germline CDR1 and CDR2: SGHNT and YYREEE (reference sequence). The CDR3 sequence is 17 residues long. J was trimmed by 1 base and V by 4 bases; bases with no gene match: 11. The CDR3 DNA sequence: TGTGCCAGCAGCCCAAGCGGGGGGTTGGGGCCCCAAGAGACCCAGTACTTC. Protein sequence: CASSPSGGLGPQETQYF. The variable domain in full, completed from reference TRBV5-4 and TRBJ2-5, reads ETGVTQSPTHLIKTRGQQVTLRCSSQSGHNTVSWYQQALGQGPQFIFQYYREEENGRGNFPPRFSGLQFPNYSSELNVNALELDDSALYLCASSPSGGLGPQETQYFGPGTRLLVL.

The chain employs TRBV7-3 and TRBJ2-6; 8 bases agree with TRBD1. The CDR3 length is 15 residues. The V gene end was trimmed by 5 bases and the J gene end by 2 bases; junction bases not matched to a gene: 2. Germline loops: CDR1 SGHTA, CDR2 FQGTGA. The CDR3, as DNA: TGTGCCAGCAGCCTGGACAGGGCTGGGGCCAACGTCCTGACTTTC. It is translated as CASSLDRAGANVLTF.

This chain links TRBV19 with TRBJ1-5; TRBD1 matches at 11 bases. Germline CDR1 reads LNHDA; CDR2 reads SQIVND (reference sequence). Germline trimming cut 5 bases from V and 4 bases from J; bases unmatched to any gene: 13. The CDR3 is 18 residues long. In DNA, the CDR3 is TGTGCCAGTAGTTCAGTGGAGGGGACAGGGGGAAGGAATCAGCCCCAGCATTTT. Residues: CASSSVEGTGGRNQPQHF. Together with reference TRBV19 and TRBJ1-5, the CDR3 gives the full variable domain: DGGITQSPKYLFRKEGQNVTLSCEQNLNHDAMYWYRQDPGQGLRLIYYSQIVNDFQKGDIAEGYSVSREKKESFPLTVTSAQKNPTAFYLCASSSVEGTGGRNQPQHFGDGTRLSIL.

The V call is TRBV6-5, the J call TRBJ1-1; D unclear. The CDR3 sequence is 11 residues long. The germline V and J ends were trimmed by 7 bases and 9 bases, with 12 bases remaining between them. Germline V gene lookup returns CDR1 MNHEY and CDR2 SVGAGI. CDR3 loop: CASKSPDQAFF. For the CDR3, the DNA is TGTGCCAGCAAGAGCCCCGATCAAGCTTTCTTT.

The CDR3 is CASSLQAVSSYNEQFF. The CDR3 DNA sequence: TGCGCCAGCAGCTTACAGGCTGTTAGCTCCTACAATGAGCAGTTCTTC. The chain has TRBV5-1 and TRBJ2-1, with D maybe TRBD1 (5 bases). Germline-derived CDR1 and CDR2 are SGHRS and YFSETQ. This CDR3 is 16 amino acids long. V was clipped by 2 bases and J by 0 bases, with 12 bases between them.

This clone was seen just once. The CDR3 sequence is CASSVAGGGRHTEAFF. CDR3 in DNA: TGTGCCAGCAGCGTAGCGGGTGGAGGGAGACACACTGAAGCTTTCTTT. J is TRBJ1-1 and V is TRBV9, with D unresolved. Germline CDR1 reads SGDLS; CDR2 reads YYNGEE. The CDR3 is 16 amino acids. Trimming took 0 bases from V and 3 from J, leaving 15 bases between them.

V usage is TRBV25-1 and J usage is TRBJ1-2, with 10 positions matching TRBD1. Germline lookup yields CDR1 MGHDK and CDR2 SYGVNS. The CDR3 has 16 amino acids. V shed 2 bases, J shed 4 bases, and the junction held 7 bases outside the gene matches. CDR3 sequence (DNA): TGTGCCAGCAGTGAACCGGACAGGGGGAGCCCCTATGGCTACACCTTC. Protein sequence: CASSEPDRGSPYGYTF.

The J gene is TRBJ2-5, the V gene TRBV6-4, with 8 bases fitting TRBD2. The CDR3 extends over 15 amino acids. Germline loops: CDR1 MRHNA, CDR2 SNTAGT. The junction had 10 bases not matched to a gene; V was cut back by 5 bases and J by 5 bases. This CDR3 reads CASSLGLAGVETQYF. In DNA, the CDR3 is TGTGCCAGCAGTTTAGGACTAGCCGGTGTTGAGACCCAGTACTTC.

The V gene is TRBV6-5, the J gene TRBJ2-1; 7 nucleotides match TRBD1. CDR3 length: 15 residues. The V gene end was trimmed by 0 bases and the J gene end by 5 bases; junction bases not matched to a gene: 4. From germline, CDR1 is MNHEY and CDR2 SVGAGI. CDR3 sequence: CASSYSGTAHNEQFF. CDR3 DNA: TGTGCCAGCAGTTACTCGGGGACAGCACACAATGAGCAGTTCTTC.